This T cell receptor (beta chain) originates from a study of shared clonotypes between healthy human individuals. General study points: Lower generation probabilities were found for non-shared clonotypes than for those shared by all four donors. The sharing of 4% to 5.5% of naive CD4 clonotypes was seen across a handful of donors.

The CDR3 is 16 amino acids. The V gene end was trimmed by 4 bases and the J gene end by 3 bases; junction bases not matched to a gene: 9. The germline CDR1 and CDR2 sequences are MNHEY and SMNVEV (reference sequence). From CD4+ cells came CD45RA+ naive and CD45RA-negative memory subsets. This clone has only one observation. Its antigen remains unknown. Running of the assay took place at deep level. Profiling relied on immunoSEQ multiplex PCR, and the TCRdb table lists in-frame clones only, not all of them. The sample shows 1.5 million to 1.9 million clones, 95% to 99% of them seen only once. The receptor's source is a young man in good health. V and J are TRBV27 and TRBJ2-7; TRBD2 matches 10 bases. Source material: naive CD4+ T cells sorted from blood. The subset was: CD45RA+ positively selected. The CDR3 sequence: CASSSPLLAGDYEQYF. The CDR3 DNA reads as TGTGCCAGCAGTTCCCCCTTGCTAGCGGGGGACTACGAGCAGTACTTC.